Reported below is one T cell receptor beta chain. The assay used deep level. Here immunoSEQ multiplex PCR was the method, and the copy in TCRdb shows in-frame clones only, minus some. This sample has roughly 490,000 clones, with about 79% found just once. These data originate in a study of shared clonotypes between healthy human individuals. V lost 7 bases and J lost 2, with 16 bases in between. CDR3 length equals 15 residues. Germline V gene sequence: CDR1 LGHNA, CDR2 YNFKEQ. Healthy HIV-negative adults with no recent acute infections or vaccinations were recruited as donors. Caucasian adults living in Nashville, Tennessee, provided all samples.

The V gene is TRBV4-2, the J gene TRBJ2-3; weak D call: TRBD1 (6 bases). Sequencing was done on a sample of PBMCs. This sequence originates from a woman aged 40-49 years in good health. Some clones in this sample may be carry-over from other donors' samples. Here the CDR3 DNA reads TGTGCCAGCATCCGGCGGGTGGGGGCCACAGATACGCAGTATTTT. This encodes CASIRRVGATDTQYF.